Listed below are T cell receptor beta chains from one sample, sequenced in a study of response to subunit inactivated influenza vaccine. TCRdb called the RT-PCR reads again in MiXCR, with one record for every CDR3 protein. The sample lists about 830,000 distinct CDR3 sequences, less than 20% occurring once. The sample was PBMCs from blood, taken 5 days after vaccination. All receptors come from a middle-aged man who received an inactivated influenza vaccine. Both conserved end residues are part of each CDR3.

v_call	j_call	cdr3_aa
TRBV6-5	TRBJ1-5	CASSSPGGGNQPQHF
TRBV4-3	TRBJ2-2	CASSQDLSGYTGELFF
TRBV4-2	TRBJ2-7	CASSQETTGVYEQYF
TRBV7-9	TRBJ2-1	CASRENREGRNNEQFF
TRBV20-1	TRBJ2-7	CSAREGSGSLPEQYF
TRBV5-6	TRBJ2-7	CASSLMIFGLRGEQYF
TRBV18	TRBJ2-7	CASSPNRGPAYEQYF
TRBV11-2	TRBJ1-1	CASSLWSDEAFF
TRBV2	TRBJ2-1	CASSPWGQKAYNEQFF
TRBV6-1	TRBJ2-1	CASTSGITYNEQFF
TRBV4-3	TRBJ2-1	CASSQELAGAGNEQFF
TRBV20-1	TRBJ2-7	CSASEGFTYEQYF
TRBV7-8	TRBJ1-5	CASTTDWNQPQHF
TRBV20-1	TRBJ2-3	CSASSARTAWADTQYF
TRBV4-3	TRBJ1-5	CASSQDIAVGPQHF
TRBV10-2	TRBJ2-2	CASSRSARTGELFF
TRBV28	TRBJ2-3	CASSLSGGAGTDTQYF
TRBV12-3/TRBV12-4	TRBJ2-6	CASSFRGSYSGANVLTF